The sequence of this T cell receptor beta chain was determined in a study of control samples from healthy donors and cancer patients. V was pared by 9 bases and J by 1 base, with 11 bases between. The CDR3 loop spans 13 amino acids. Looked up from germline, CDR1 is KGHDR and CDR2 is SFDVKD. The method was immunoSEQ multiplex PCR; TCRdb's version includes in-frame clones alone and lacks a portion of them. The table lists 70,000 or so clones, around 84% of them singletons. The sequenced sample was PBMCs. The origin of this receptor is a woman in her forties or fifties with lung cancer. J is TRBJ1-1 and V is TRBV24-1; D is ambiguous. The CDR3 spells CATAYGENTEAFF. The CDR3 DNA follows: TGTGCCACCGCATACGGGGAGAACACTGAAGCTTTCTTT.